The 6 T cell receptor beta chains in this list originate from one sample, sequenced in a study of human T cells and chemical hapten exposure. The time point is: patch test 3, about 24 weeks after DPC sensitization. Documented treatment: therapeutic diphenylcyclopropenone sensitization with weekly scalp DPC. TCRdb itself ran the RACE reads through MiXCR, one entry per CDR3 protein. The sample consists of some 180,000 distinct CDR3 sequences, around a quarter of them appearing once. Sequenced here: whole blood, sampled in connection with sensitization to the hapten diphenylcyclopropenone (DPC). The receptors here all came from a middle-aged woman with alopecia areata. Some clones in this sample may be carry-over from other donors' samples.

This clonotype was seen only a few times. This rearrangement joins TRBV9 to TRBJ2-2; D gene unclear. This CDR3 has 14 amino acids. The ends were cut back, 0 bases at V and 1 base at J, with 4 bases in the middle. Germline V gene sequence: CDR1 SGDLS, CDR2 YYNGEE. The CDR3 region has the DNA TGTGCCAGCAGCGTAGTACAGAACACCGGGGAGCTGTTTTTT. Encoded protein: CASSVVQNTGELFF.

J is TRBJ2-7 and V is TRBV6-2 or TRBV6-3, with 14 bases fitting TRBD2. Germline V CDR1 and CDR2: MNHEY, SVGEGT. Trimming took 7 bases from V and 6 from J; bases not matched to a gene: 8. The length of the CDR3 is 15 residues. CDR3 residues: CASTTQGLAGGEQYF. As DNA, the CDR3 is TGTGCCAGCACCACACAAGGACTAGCGGGAGGCGAGCAGTACTTC.

Comment on this clonotype: At one end, the junction sequence differs from germline, possibly due to a read error. V usage is TRBV12-3 or TRBV12-4 and J usage is TRBJ2-7, with TRBD1 matching over 7 bases. The CDR3 spans 14 residues. The DNA of the CDR3 is TGTGCCAGCAGTTCCATCTTGACAGGGCGCGAGCAATACTTC. It is translated as CASSSILTGREQYF.

This clonotype was observed a few times. The V and J genes are TRBV11-2 and TRBJ2-3; 8 nucleotides match TRBD2. CDR3 length: 15 amino acids. Germline V gene lookup returns CDR1 SGHAT and CDR2 FQNNGV. Germline trimming cut 5 bases from V and 4 bases from J; bases unmatched to any gene: 8. In DNA form, the CDR3 reads TGTGCCAGCAGCCCCAAGCCGGGACTAGCAGATACGCAGTATTTT. Translating gives CASSPKPGLADTQYF.

This clonotype was recorded a few times. V and J are TRBV20-1 and TRBJ2-3; TRBD1 aligns across 8 bases. CDR3 length equals 24 residues. The germline CDR1 and CDR2 sequences are DFQATT and SNEGSKA (reference sequence). V lost 0 bases and J lost 1; bases outside the gene matches: 30. The chain's CDR3 is CSARDKTPLGLRPPGRGRTDTQYF. As DNA, the CDR3 is TGCAGTGCTAGAGACAAAACTCCCCTTGGGTTAAGGCCCCCCGGCAGGGGGCGCACAGATACGCAGTATTTT.

The chain combines TRBV7-9 with TRBJ1-5, with 8 nucleotides matching TRBD1. The germline V gene has CDR1 SEHNR and CDR2 FQNEAQ (reference sequence). The CDR3 runs 15 residues. The J segment lost 3 bases and the V segment lost 3 bases, leaving 4 bases of the junction unmatched. CDR3 DNA sequence: TGTGCCAGCAGCTTGGGGACAGGCCACAATCAGCCCCAGCATTTT. Protein: CASSLGTGHNQPQHF.